The clone carrying this T cell receptor beta chain appeared once. The CDR3 consists of 19 residues. The V gene's germline CDR1 is SGHVS and CDR2 FNYEAQ. The junction had 7 bases not matched to a gene; V was cut back by 0 bases and J by 2 bases. The data were taken from a study of radiotherapy plus CTLA-4 blockade in lung cancer. Generated by immunoSEQ multiplex PCR, the TCRdb table keeps only in-frame clones and is missing some. The sample records approximately 60,000 clones, approximately 84% being singletons. The sequencing used peripheral blood, collected from a patient treated with radiotherapy plus ipilimumab. This TCR came from a human donor with non-small cell lung cancer whose response to radiotherapy plus ipilimumab could not be evaluated. This chain links TRBV7-6 with TRBJ2-3, with 14 nucleotides matching TRBD2. The CDR3 sequence: CASSLAPGLAGAFTDTQYF. The CDR3 DNA is TGTGCCAGCAGCTTAGCTCCGGGACTAGCGGGGGCCTTCACAGATACGCAGTATTTT.